The TCR beta chain under discussion was sequenced for a study of CD8 T cells in ankylosing spondylitis. Using quantitative 5'-RACE with molecular barcodes, the authors made TCR beta libraries. TCRdb re-called the 5' RACE reads with MiXCR, one entry per CDR3 protein. In the table there are over 700,000 distinct CDR3 sequences, under 20% of which are singletons. This clonotype was picked up a small number of times. Its matching antigen is unknown. Trimming removed 5 bases at V and 4 bases at J, with 12 bases between. Germline assignment: CDR1 MNHNS and CDR2 SASEGT. This CDR3 contains 14 residues. Study-wide findings and caveats: A motif of fewer than ten highly homologous TCR beta variants was seen as apparently characteristic of ankylosing spondylitis blood.

The sequencing input was blood, either unsorted or a sorted T cell fraction (not recorded which). The V call is TRBV6-1, the J call TRBJ2-1; no clear D gene. This TCR was sampled from a male donor with ankylosing spondylitis. CDR3 sequence reads: CASSLSLGYNEQFF. CDR3 bases: TGTGCCAGCAGTCTATCTTTAGGGTACAATGAGCAGTTCTTC.